This T cell receptor (beta chain) was identified in a study of cytomegalovirus exposure and HLA in healthy donors. Germline loops: CDR1 SGHTA, CDR2 FQGNSA. CDR3 length: 14 amino acids. V lost 2 bases and J lost 5, with 11 bases in between. The PCR ran on 60 Vbeta and 13 Jbeta primers. Profiling relied on immunoSEQ multiplex PCR, and the TCRdb table lists in-frame clones only, not all of them. The sample contains more than 85,000 clones, over 75% of which appear only once. The specimen sequenced was PBMCs. The TCR comes from a man between 25 and 39 years old in good health and CMV-seropositive. The rearrangement joins TRBV7-2 to TRBJ2-3; possibly TRBD1 for D (6 bases). CDR3 protein: CASSLLGQRDTQYF. The CDR3 nucleotides read TGTGCCAGCAGCTTACTTGGACAGCGAGATACGCAGTATTTT.